The clone carrying this TCR beta chain was seen at least ten times. This specimen comes from a study of Graves' ophthalmopathy and Graves' hyperthyroidism. RNA transcripts served as template for amplifying TCR beta CDR3 sequences. The first round was an RT-PCR with HTBI primers, and the second round was a multiplex PCR. MiXCR, applied by TCRdb to the multiplex PCR reads, yields one record per CDR3 protein. The sample yields around 1.1 million distinct CDR3 sequences, about 40% seen once. Germline-derived CDR1 and CDR2 are SQVTM and ANQGSEA. Trimming took 1 base from V and 8 from J, leaving 11 bases between them. CDR3 length: 12 amino acids.

The sample consisted of peripheral blood or thyroid tissue (not recorded which). The V and J genes are TRBV29-1 and TRBJ1-1, with D unclear. This receptor was identified in an adult man with Graves' hyperthyroidism. The CDR3, as DNA: TGCAGCGTTGAAGTTTCCTCAAGGGAAGCTTTCTTT. Amino acid sequence: CSVEVSSREAFF.